One sample yielded the 22 T cell receptor beta chains listed below, sequenced in a study of long-term antiretroviral therapy in people with HIV (dated by TCRdb to the early 2020s). The immunoSEQ hsTCRB v3.0 assay was used at survey level resolution to sequence the TRB variable region. TCRdb retrieved this table from immuneACCESS and kept in-frame rearrangements only. Not all clones are present; in checked studies, unresolved V genes account for under half, and no reason is known for the remainder. For this sample the table gives tens of thousands of clones, of which about four fifths were detected only once. The ten largest clones add up to roughly 18% of the sample. The source was unsorted PBMCs, collected 0.5 years before starting antiretroviral therapy. The receptors here all came from a man between 35 and 55 years old with HIV.

V is TRBV7-2 and J is TRBJ1-3, with unresolved D. V gave up 2 bases and J gave up 0 bases, with 5 bases separating them. The CDR3 has 14 residues. Germline lookup yields CDR1 SGHTA and CDR2 FQGNSA. Here the CDR3 DNA reads TGTGCCAGCAGCTTAATGGCCTCTGGAAACACCATATATTTT. This translates into CASSLMASGNTIYF.

The rearrangement joins TRBV18 to TRBJ1-1; D is possibly TRBD1 (6 bases). The V gene's germline CDR1 is KGHSH and CDR2 LQKENI. V was trimmed by 5 bases and J by 4 bases, leaving 14 bases between them. The CDR3 is 14 amino acids. CDR3 bases: TGTGCCAGCTCAGATGTAGGGGGGGGCACTGAAGCTTTCTTT. It specifies CASSDVGGGTEAFF.

The chain couples TRBV29-1 to TRBJ1-1, with TRBD1 matching 7 bases. The germline V gene encodes CDR1 SQVTM and CDR2 ANQGSEA. This CDR3 has 12 amino acids. V shed 6 bases and J 0 bases; nucleotides not matched to a gene: 1. The CDR3 region has the DNA TGCAGCGTGACAGGGATGAACACTGAAGCTTTCTTT. Protein: CSVTGMNTEAFF.

The table lists this clone with a count of one. This chain uses TRBV6-5 with TRBJ1-4; 12 positions match TRBD1. The CDR3 contains 13 residues. V gave up 5 bases and J gave up 10 bases; unmatched junction bases: 2. Germline V gene data show CDR1 as MNHEY and CDR2 as SVGAGI. This CDR3 is CASSGDRGRKLFF. In DNA form, the CDR3 reads TGTGCCAGCAGTGGGGACAGGGGGCGAAAACTGTTTTTT.

This clone was seen a single time. The chain uses TRBV6-5 and TRBJ1-6, with D hard to call. The CDR3 loop spans 15 amino acids. V was pared by 6 bases and J by 0 bases, with 9 bases between. From germline, CDR1 is MNHEY and CDR2 SVGAGI. The DNA for the CDR3 is TGTGCCAGCAGCCTGGGGAGCTCCTATAATTCACCCCTCCACTTT. It is translated as CASSLGSSYNSPLHF.

The chain is built from TRBV5-4 and TRBJ2-5; TRBD2 agrees at 8 bases. CDR3 size: 15 residues. V shed 3 bases, J shed 1 base, and the junction held 5 bases outside the gene matches. CDR1 and CDR2 from the germline V gene are SGHNT and YYREEE (reference sequence). CDR3 DNA sequence: TGTGCCAGCAGCTCGGGGGGGGATTTCCAAGAGACCCAGTACTTC. It yields the protein CASSSGGDFQETQYF.

The chain uses TRBV7-6 and TRBJ1-6; D might be TRBD1 (5 bases). V lost 1 base and J 7 bases, leaving 5 bases between the germline ends. This CDR3 is 13 amino acids long. The germline V gene has CDR1 SGHVS and CDR2 FNYEAQ. The CDR3 DNA follows: TGTGCCAGCAGCTTAGAGGGGAATTCACCCCTCCACTTT. This gives the protein CASSLEGNSPLHF.

The chain employs TRBV11-3 and TRBJ1-1; no firm D call. V lost 1 base, J lost 7 bases, and 10 bases lay in between. The CDR3 consists of 13 residues. Per germline, CDR1 SGHNT and CDR2 YENEEA. The CDR3 region is CASSLVIRGEAFF. CDR3 DNA sequence: TGTGCCAGCAGCTTAGTGATTCGCGGTGAAGCTTTCTTT.

The chain combines TRBV28 with TRBJ2-1; D is ambiguous. V was pared by 6 bases and J by 0 bases, with 15 bases between. Germline V gene sequence: CDR1 MDHEN, CDR2 SYDVKM. The CDR3 extends over 16 amino acids. CDR3 amino acids: CASRQGRSSSYNEQFF. CDR3 coding DNA: TGTGCCAGCAGGCAAGGACGGTCGAGCTCCTACAATGAGCAGTTCTTC.

The chain couples TRBV6-5 to TRBJ2-5, with D maybe TRBD2 (6 bases). The V gene lost 1 base and the J gene lost 1 base, with 7 bases spanning the gap. Germline V CDR1 and CDR2: MNHEY, SVGAGI. The CDR3 is made up of 14 amino acids. The CDR3 DNA reads TGTGCCAGCAGTTACTTGACTAGCCAAGAGACCCAGTACTTC. Translation gives CASSYLTSQETQYF.

The chain recombines TRBV5-6 with TRBJ1-1, with TRBD1 matching over 7 bases. CDR3 length: 14 amino acids. V gave up 4 bases and J gave up 5 bases; unmatched junction bases: 8. The germline V gene encodes CDR1 SGHDT and CDR2 YYEEEE. The chain's CDR3 is CASSPYQGGTEAFF. The CDR3 region has the DNA TGTGCCAGCAGCCCCTACCAGGGGGGGACTGAAGCTTTCTTT.

This rearrangement joins TRBV11-2 to TRBJ2-3; D possibly matches TRBD1 or TRBD2 (6 bases each). Germline V lookup: CDR1 SGHAT, CDR2 FQNNGV. The CDR3 runs to 16 residues. The ends were cut back, 3 bases at V and 0 bases at J, with 13 bases in the middle. CDR3 residues: CASSLGGWASTDTQYF. The CDR3 DNA is TGTGCCAGCAGCTTGGGGGGCTGGGCTAGCACAGATACGCAGTATTTT.

The rearrangement links TRBV10-1 to TRBJ2-5; tentatively, D is TRBD2 (6 bases). The CDR3 spans 16 residues. Trimming shortened V by 0 bases and J by 1 base, and 12 bases separated the two germline ends. CDR1 WNHNN and CDR2 SYGVQD come from the germline V gene (reference sequence). The CDR3 nucleotides are TGCGCCAGCAGTGAGTCAAGTGGGGGGACCCAAGAGACCCAGTACTTC. Translating gives CASSESSGGTQETQYF.

The chain recombines TRBV9 with TRBJ1-1, with TRBD1 as a possible D gene (5 bases). Germline CDR1 reads SGDLS; CDR2 reads YYNGEE. The length of the CDR3 is 14 residues. Trimming took 3 bases from V and 0 from J, leaving 9 bases between them. The CDR3 sequence is CASSASQVNTEAFF. The CDR3 region has the DNA TGTGCCAGCAGCGCATCACAGGTGAACACTGAAGCTTTCTTT.

The V gene is TRBV5-4, the J gene TRBJ2-5; 9 bases match TRBD2. V shed 3 bases and J 3 bases; nucleotides not matched to a gene: 3. CDR1 is SGHNT, CDR2 YYREEE, per germline (reference sequence). This CDR3 region has 14 residues. The CDR3 here is CASSSRLAEETQYF. CDR3 bases: TGTGCCAGCAGCTCCAGACTAGCGGAAGAGACCCAGTACTTC.

The chain carries TRBV7-6 and TRBJ2-5; the D is unclear. Germline loops: CDR1 SGHVS, CDR2 FNYEAQ. The CDR3 is made up of 14 amino acids. The germline V and J ends were trimmed by 5 bases and 2 bases, with 12 bases remaining between them. CDR3 amino acids: CASSHSRFQETQYF. Here the CDR3 DNA reads TGTGCCAGCAGCCATAGCAGATTTCAAGAGACCCAGTACTTC.

The chain joins TRBV6-6 to TRBJ1-1; a possible D gene is TRBD1 (6 bases). The CDR3 covers 15 residues. V lost 4 bases, J lost 3 bases, and 15 bases lay in between. Germline CDR1 reads MNHNY; CDR2 reads SVGAGI (reference sequence). CDR3 nucleotide sequence: TGTGCCAGCAGTTGGCTCTCGGGGGGCGACACTGAAGCTTTCTTT. Its translation: CASSWLSGGDTEAFF.

This chain links TRBV4-1 with TRBJ2-1, with D maybe TRBD2 (6 bases). The CDR3 covers 13 residues. With 6 bases removed from V and 7 bases from J, the gap between germline ends came to 13 bases. Germline CDR1 reads MGHRA; CDR2 reads YSYEKL. The CDR3 sequence is CASSLFSGNEQFF. In nucleotides, the CDR3 is TGCGCCAGCAGTCTTTTTAGCGGAAATGAGCAGTTCTTC.

The V and J genes are TRBV13 and TRBJ1-5; D unclear. The V end lost 0 bases, the J end lost 2 bases, and 5 bases lay between the germline ends. This CDR3 region has 14 residues. Germline values: CDR1 PRHDT, CDR2 FYEKMQ (reference sequence). The CDR3 DNA is TGTGCCAGCAGCTTAGGAACAGGCAATCAGCCCCAGCATTTT. This codes for CASSLGTGNQPQHF. Complete variable domain (other parts from reference TRBV13 and TRBJ1-5): AAGVIQSPRHLIKEKRETATLKCYPIPRHDTVYWYQQGPGQDPQFLISFYEKMQSDKGSIPDRFSAQQFSDYHSELNMSSLELGDSALYFCASSLGTGNQPQHFGDGTRLSIL.

This clone was seen a handful of times. V gene TRBV7-6 combines with J gene TRBJ2-7, with D possibly being TRBD1 (5 bases). V was pared by 4 bases and J by 6 bases, with 13 bases between. This CDR3 region has 13 residues. Germline CDR1 reads SGHVS; CDR2 reads FNYEAQ. The CDR3 DNA follows: TGTGCCAGCAGCTCCCAGGGTCCTGTCGAGCAGTACTTC. Translated: CASSSQGPVEQYF.

The genes are TRBV7-2 and TRBJ2-2, with 10 bases matching TRBD1. CDR1 is SGHTA, CDR2 FQGNSA, per germline. J was trimmed by 4 bases and V by 5 bases; bases with no gene match: 4. This CDR3 spans 15 amino acids. The CDR3 is CASSLGQGSTGELFF. CDR3 DNA: TGTGCCAGCAGCCTGGGACAGGGGAGCACCGGGGAGCTGTTTTTT.

This clone has a handful of counts. J is TRBJ2-7 and V is TRBV19, with no clear D. V was clipped by 3 bases and J by 5 bases, with 14 bases between them. CDR3 length equals 14 residues. Germline values: CDR1 LNHDA, CDR2 SQIVND (reference sequence). The CDR3 DNA reads TGTGCCAGTAGTATCGGGCCAGCTCCGAACGAGCAGTACTTC. Its translation is CASSIGPAPNEQYF.